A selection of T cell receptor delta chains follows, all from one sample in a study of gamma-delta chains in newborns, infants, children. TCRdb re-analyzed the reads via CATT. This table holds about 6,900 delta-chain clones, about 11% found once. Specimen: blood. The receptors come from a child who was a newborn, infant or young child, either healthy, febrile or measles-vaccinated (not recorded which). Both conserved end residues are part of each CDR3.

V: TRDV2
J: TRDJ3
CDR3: CACDTAGGYISWDTRQMFF

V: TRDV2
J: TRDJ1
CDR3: CACDPILTGTGGPSQSGDKLIF

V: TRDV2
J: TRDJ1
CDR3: CACDTVTRGGINSPDKLIF

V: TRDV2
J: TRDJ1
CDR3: CACDTVSYGVGGRDKLIF

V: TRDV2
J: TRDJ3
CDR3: CACDTVLGDTGSWDTRQMFF

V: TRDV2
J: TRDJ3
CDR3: CACDTAGLSSWDTRQMFF

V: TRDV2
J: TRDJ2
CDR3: CACDTVHLGDLTAQLFF

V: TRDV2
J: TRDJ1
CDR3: CACDTVPWGIQYTDKLIF

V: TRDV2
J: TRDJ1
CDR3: CACDPVLGPTVTDKLIF

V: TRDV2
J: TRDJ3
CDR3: CACDTVLGDTQSSWDTRQMFF

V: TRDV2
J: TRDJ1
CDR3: CACNPLGDKADKLIF

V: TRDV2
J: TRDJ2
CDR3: CACDTAGIQAAQLFF

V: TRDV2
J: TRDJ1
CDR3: CACDTVANLGTDKLIF

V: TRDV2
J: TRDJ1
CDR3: CACDSVGDLLIF

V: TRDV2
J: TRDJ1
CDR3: CACDSLGDTDKLIF

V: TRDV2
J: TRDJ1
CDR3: CACDTVSLGDKSDKLIF

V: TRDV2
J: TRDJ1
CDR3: CACDTVSPGGKRDKLIF

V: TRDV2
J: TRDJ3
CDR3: CACDTVQDGGPDPSWDTRQMFF

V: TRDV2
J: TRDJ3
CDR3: CACDTVRGPTWDTRQMFF

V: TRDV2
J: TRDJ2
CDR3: CACDPLGIGAQLFF

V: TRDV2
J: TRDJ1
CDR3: CACDRLAGENTDKLIF

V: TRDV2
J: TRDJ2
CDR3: CACDPVTGGYPALTAQLFF

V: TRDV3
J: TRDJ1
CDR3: CAFILSSKAKLIF

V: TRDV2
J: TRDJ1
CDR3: CACEPLLGLLTDKLIF

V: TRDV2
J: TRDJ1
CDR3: CACEQLGDTADKLIF

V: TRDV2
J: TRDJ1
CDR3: CACDALLGERWTDKLIF

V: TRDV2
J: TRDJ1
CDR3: CACDTVVIPTTRGIGDKLIF